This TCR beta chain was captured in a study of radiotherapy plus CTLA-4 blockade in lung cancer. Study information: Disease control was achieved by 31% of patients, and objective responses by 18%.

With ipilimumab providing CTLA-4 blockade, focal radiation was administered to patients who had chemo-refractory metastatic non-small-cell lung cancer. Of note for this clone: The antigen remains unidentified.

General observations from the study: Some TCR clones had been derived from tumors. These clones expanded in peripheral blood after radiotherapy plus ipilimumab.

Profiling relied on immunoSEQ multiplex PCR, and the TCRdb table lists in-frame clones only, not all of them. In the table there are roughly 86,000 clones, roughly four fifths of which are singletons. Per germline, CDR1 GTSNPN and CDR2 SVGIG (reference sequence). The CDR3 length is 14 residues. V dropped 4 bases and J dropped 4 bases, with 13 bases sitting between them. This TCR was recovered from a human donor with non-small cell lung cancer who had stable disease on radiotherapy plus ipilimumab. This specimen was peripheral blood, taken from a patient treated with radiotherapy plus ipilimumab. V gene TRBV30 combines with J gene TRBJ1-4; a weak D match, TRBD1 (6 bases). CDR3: CAWNLQGINEKLFF. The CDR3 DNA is TGTGCCTGGAACCTACAGGGAATTAATGAAAAACTGTTTTTT.